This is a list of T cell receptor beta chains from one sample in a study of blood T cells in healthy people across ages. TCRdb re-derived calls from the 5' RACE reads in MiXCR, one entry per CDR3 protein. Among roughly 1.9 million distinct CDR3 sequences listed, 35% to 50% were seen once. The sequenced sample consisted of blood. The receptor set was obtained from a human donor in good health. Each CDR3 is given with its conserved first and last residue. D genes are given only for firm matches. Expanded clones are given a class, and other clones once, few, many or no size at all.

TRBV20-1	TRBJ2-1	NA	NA	TGCAGTGCTAGGCCCTCTAGGGATGAGCAGTTCTTC	CSARPSRDEQFF
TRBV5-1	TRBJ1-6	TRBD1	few	TGCGCCAGCAGCCCCGGGACAGAGGGTTCACCCCTCCACTTT	CASSPGTEGSPLHF
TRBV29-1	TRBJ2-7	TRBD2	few	TGCAGCGTGTGGGGAGGGGAGGAATTCTCCTACGAGCAGTACTTC	CSVWGGEEFSYEQYF
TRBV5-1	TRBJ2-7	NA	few	TGCGCCAGCAGACCAGACATCCCCTACGAGCAGTACTTC	CASRPDIPYEQYF
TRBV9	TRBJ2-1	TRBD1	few	TGTGCCAGCAGCGACAGACCCGGGACAGGGGCCCCCGGGACCTACAATGAGCAGTTCTTC	CASSDRPGTGAPGTYNEQFF
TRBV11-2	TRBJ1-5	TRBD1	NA	TGTGCCAGCAGCTCAAAGGGAGGACAGGGAGGTCGGCATAGCAATCAGCCCCAGCATTTT	CASSSKGGQGGRHSNQPQHF
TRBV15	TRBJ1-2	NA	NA	TGTGCCACCAGCAGAGGAGGGTCCGCCTATGGCTACACCTTC	CATSRGGSAYGYTF
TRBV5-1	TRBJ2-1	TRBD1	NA	TGCGCCAGCAGCTTGGCCGACAGGGGGGTATACAATGAGCAGTTCTTC	CASSLADRGVYNEQFF
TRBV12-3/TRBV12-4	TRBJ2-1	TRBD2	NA	TGTGCCAGCAGTCGATCTAGCGGGGCCCTTTACAATGAGCAGTTCTTC	CASSRSSGALYNEQFF
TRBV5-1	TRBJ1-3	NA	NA	TGCGCCAGCAGCTTGGACGGCGGCCTATCGTCAGACACCATATATTTT	CASSLDGGLSSDTIYF
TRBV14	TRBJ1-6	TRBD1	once	TGTGCCAGCAGCCAGGACAGGCTCCAACCCCTCCACTTT	CASSQDRLQPLHF
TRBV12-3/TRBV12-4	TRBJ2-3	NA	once	TGTGCCACCACTCCAAGCGGCACAGATACGCAGTATTTT	CATTPSGTDTQYF
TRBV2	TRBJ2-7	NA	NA	TGTGTCAGCAGTGAGGGGTCCTACGAGCAGTACTTC	CVSSEGSYEQYF
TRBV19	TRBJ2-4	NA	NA	TGTGCCAGTAGTATCAGGGGAGTGGACATTCAGTACTTC	CASSIRGVDIQYF
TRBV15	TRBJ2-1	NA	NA	TGTGCCACCCAGCGAGGCGGGTACAATGAGCAGTTCTTC	CATQRGGYNEQFF
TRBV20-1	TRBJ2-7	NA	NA	TGCAGTGCTAGAGAACCGGGGCGACGCTCATACGAGCAGTACTTC	CSAREPGRRSYEQYF
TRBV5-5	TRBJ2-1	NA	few	TGTGCCAGCAGCTTGGTGATGGATGAGCAGTTCTTC	CASSLVMDEQFF
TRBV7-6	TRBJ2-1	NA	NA	TGTGCCAGCAGCCTGGGTCGGGGCAACGTGAAGTATGAGCAGTTCTTC	CASSLGRGNVKYEQFF
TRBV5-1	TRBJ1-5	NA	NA	TGCGCCAGCAGCTTGTCGGGTCAGGGAAGCGGTCAGCCCCAGCATTTT	CASSLSGQGSGQPQHF
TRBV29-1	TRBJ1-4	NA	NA	TGCAGCGTCCTCATGACAGGACGAAATGAAAAACTGTTTTTT	CSVLMTGRNEKLFF
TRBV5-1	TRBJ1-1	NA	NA	TGCGCCAGCAGCTTAGGACTCCAACCCTTGCGGGCTGAAGCTTTCTTT	CASSLGLQPLRAEAFF
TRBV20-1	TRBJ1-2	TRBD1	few	TGCAGTGCTAGAGGGACAGGGAGTAGCTATGGCTACACCTTC	CSARGTGSSYGYTF
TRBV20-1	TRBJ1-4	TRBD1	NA	TGCAGTGCCACAACCACGGGACAGGGAATTGAAAAACTGTTTTTT	CSATTTGQGIEKLFF
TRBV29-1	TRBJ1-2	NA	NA	TGCAGCGTTCCCCTGGGCAGTACTACCAACTATGGCTACACCTTC	CSVPLGSTTNYGYTF
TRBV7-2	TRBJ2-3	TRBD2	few	TGTGCCAGCAGCTCGGGACTAGCGGAGAGGACGCAGTATTTT	CASSSGLAERTQYF
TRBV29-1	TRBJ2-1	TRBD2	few	TGCAGCGTCACTAGCGGGGGGAACAATGAGCAGTTCTTC	CSVTSGGNNEQFF
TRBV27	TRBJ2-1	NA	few	TGTGCCAGCTCCACGACGGATTACAATGAGCAGTTCTTC	CASSTTDYNEQFF
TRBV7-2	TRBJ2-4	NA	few	TGTGCCAGCAGCCCAACTCCCGGGACCGCTTTAGGGCAGTACTTC	CASSPTPGTALGQYF
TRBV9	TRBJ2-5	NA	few	TGTGCCAGCAGCGACCAGAATACGCTCGGTAGGGAGACCCAGTACTTC	CASSDQNTLGRETQYF
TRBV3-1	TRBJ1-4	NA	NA	TGTGCCAGCAGCCAAGGGTTAGCTGGTGAAAAACTGTTTTTT	CASSQGLAGEKLFF
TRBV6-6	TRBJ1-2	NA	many	TGTGCCAGCAGTTACTCGACGGCGGTCGGAAGTAACTATGGCTACACCTTC	CASSYSTAVGSNYGYTF
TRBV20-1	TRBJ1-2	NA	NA	TGCAGTGCTGCGGTCTATGGCTACACCTTC	CSAAVYGYTF
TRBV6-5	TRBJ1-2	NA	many	TGTGCCAGCAGGGATGGGACCTATGGCTACACCTTC	CASRDGTYGYTF
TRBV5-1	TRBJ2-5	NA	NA	TGCGCCGGCAGGGCAGCCCAAGAGACCCAGTACTTC	CAGRAAQETQYF
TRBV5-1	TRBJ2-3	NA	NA	TGCGCCAGCAGCGCCGGGACTCCCGGCGATACGCAGTATTTT	CASSAGTPGDTQYF
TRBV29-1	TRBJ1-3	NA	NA	TGCAGCGTTGAAGAAGGGGGTTCTGGAAACACCATATATTTT	CSVEEGGSGNTIYF
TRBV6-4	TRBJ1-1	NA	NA	TGTGCCAGCAGTGACTCGAGGGGCACTGAAGCTTTCTTT	CASSDSRGTEAFF
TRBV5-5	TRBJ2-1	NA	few	TGTGCCAGCAGCTCGGTGGACGACTTAAGCTCCTACAATGAGCAGTTCTTC	CASSSVDDLSSYNEQFF
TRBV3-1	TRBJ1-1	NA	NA	TGTGCCAGCAGCCAGGCCTATAGGAACACTGAAGCTTTCTTT	CASSQAYRNTEAFF
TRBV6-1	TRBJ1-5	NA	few	TGTGCCAGCAGTGAAGCATGGGGAGGCACAAATCAGCCCCAGCATTTT	CASSEAWGGTNQPQHF